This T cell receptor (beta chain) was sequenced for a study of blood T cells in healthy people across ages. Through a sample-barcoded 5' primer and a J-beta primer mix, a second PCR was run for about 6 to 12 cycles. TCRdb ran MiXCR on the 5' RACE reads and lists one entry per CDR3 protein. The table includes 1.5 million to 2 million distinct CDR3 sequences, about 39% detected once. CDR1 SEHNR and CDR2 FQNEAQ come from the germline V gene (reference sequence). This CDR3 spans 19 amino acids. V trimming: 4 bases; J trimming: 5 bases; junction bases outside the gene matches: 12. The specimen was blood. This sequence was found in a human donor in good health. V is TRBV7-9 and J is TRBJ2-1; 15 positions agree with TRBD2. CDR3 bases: TGTGCCAGCAGCTCAACCGGGACTAGCGGGGGGAGGGCACACAATGAGCAGTTCTTC. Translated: CASSSTGTSGGRAHNEQFF.